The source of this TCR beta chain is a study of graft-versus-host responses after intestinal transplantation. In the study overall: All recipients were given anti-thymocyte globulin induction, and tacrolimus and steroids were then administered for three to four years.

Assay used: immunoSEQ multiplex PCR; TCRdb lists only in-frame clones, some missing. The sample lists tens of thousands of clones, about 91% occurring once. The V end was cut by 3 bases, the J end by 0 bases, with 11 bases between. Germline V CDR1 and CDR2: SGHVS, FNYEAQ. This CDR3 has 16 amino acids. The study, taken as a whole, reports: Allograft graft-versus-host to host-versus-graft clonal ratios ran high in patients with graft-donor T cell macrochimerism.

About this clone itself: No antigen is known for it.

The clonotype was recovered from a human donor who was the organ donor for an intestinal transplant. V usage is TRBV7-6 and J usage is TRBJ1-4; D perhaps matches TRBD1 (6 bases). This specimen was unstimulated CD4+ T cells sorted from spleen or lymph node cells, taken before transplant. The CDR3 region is CASSFKQGATNEKLFF. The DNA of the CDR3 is TGTGCCAGCAGCTTCAAACAGGGCGCAACTAATGAAAAACTGTTTTTT.